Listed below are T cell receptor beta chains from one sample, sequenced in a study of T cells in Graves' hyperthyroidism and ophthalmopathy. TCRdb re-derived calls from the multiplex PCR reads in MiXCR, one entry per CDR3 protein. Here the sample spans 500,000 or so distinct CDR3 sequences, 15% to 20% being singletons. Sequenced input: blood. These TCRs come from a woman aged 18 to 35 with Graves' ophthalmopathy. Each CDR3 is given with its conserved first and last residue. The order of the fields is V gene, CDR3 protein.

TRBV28 CASSWGQGGTEAFF
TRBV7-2 CASSLSWDPQYF
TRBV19 CASSITGAYQETQYF
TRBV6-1 CASSPPWSSYNEQFF
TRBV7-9 CASSHPVRERGNIQYF
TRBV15 CATSRDARSYEQYF
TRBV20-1 CSAAGGAYLDTEAFF
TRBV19 CASSIRGNYGYTF
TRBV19 CASSIEGQNTEAFF
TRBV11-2 CASSQDTGVGQYF
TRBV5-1 CASSRGQGPYEQYF
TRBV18 CASSPLSGRADEQFF
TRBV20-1 CSARDGRGVVGYTF
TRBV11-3 CASSQPSTDTQYF
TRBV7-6 CASSPGSAYEQYF
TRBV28 CASWEGRGLNEQFF
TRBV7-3 CASSLRPVGRNTEAFF
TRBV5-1 CASTWEGFGSEAFF
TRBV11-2 CASSRSGTAYNEQFF
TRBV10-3 CAIRDFGAEQFF
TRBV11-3 CASSWMGTSGDYNEQFF
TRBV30 CAWSAHSTQPQHF
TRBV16 CASSQLAGTGKNQPQHF
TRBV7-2 CASSYIRTVGIAEAFF
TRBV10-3 CATRQTRGEGGEKLFF
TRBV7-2 CASRPSGGSYEQYF
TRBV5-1 CASSLPQGNTGELFF
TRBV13 CASSQGAQGYEQYF
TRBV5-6 CASSRPPKNNEQFF
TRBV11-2 CASRVGATNEKLFF
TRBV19 CASSIQPARVGANVLTF
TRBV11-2 CASSQEGWYQGFSPLHF
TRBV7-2 CASGFPPGGGLYNEQFF
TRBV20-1 CSAHGQGLDTQYF
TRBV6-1 CASSRDPLRMQFF
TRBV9 CASSPGGGRPSYEQYF
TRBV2 CASRTSGTPFF
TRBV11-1 CASRSLMVGELFF
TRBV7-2 CASSPRLAGGTETQYF
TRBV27 CASSPYGNYGYTF